These T cell receptor beta chains were read from a single sample in a study of blood T cells in healthy people across ages. MiXCR, applied by TCRdb to the 5' RACE reads, yields one record per CDR3 protein. Of 890,000 or so distinct CDR3 sequences listed, roughly 60% are singletons. Sequenced sample: blood. The receptors come from a young man in good health. CDR3s include the opening cysteine and the closing phenylalanine or tryptophan. Fields, in order: D gene, clone size, V gene, J gene, CDR3 protein, CDR3 DNA. D genes are given only for firm matches. Size values are once, few and many counts, or a class for expanded clones, and some rows have none.

TRBD1	few	TRBV5-1	TRBJ2-5	CASSLNRGIEETQYF	TGCGCCAGCAGCTTGAACAGGGGGATTGAAGAGACCCAGTACTTC
TRBD2	.	TRBV9	TRBJ2-5	CASSVSGEQETQYF	TGTGCCAGCAGCGTGAGCGGGGAGCAAGAGACCCAGTACTTC
.	.	TRBV5-1	TRBJ2-5	CASKTGFEETQYF	TGCGCCAGCAAGACAGGTTTTGAAGAGACCCAGTACTTC
TRBD1	.	TRBV27	TRBJ2-2	CASRPLGGANTGELFF	TGTGCCAGCAGACCCTTAGGGGGCGCGAACACCGGGGAGCTGTTTTTT
TRBD2	.	TRBV12-3/TRBV12-4	TRBJ2-4	CASSPGGTSGNIQYF	TGTGCCAGCAGTCCTGGCGGGACTAGCGGAAACATTCAGTACTTC
TRBD2	.	TRBV29-1	TRBJ2-3	CSVGLGGGTDTQYF	TGCAGCGTGGGGCTGGGGGGGGGCACAGATACGCAGTATTTT
TRBD2	.	TRBV2	TRBJ2-3	CASTGGTTTDTQYF	TGTGCCAGCACCGGCGGGACTACCACAGATACGCAGTATTTT
.	few	TRBV7-8	TRBJ1-2	CASSEGSDGYTF	TGTGCCAGCAGCGAGGGATCGGACGGCTACACCTTC
.	.	TRBV3-1	TRBJ1-5	CASSQGSTQPQHF	TGTGCCAGCAGCCAAGGGTCGACCCAGCCCCAGCATTTT
TRBD2	.	TRBV6-5	TRBJ2-1	CASRLAGGSSYNEQFF	TGTGCCAGCCGACTAGCGGGGGGTAGCTCCTACAATGAGCAGTTCTTC
TRBD2	.	TRBV7-2	TRBJ2-3	CASSLPAGPDTQYF	TGTGCCAGCAGCTTACCAGCGGGGCCCGATACGCAGTATTTT
.	.	TRBV7-2	TRBJ1-3	CASSLSTDVVWFGTIYF	TGTGCCAGCAGCTTAAGCACTGACGTGGTCTGGTTTGGCACCATATATTTT
.	.	TRBV28	TRBJ2-5	CASSTRPGLGETQYF	TGTGCCAGCAGTACCCGGCCAGGACTTGGAGAGACCCAGTACTTC
.	.	TRBV12-3/TRBV12-4	TRBJ2-6	CASSARGGQVLSGANVLTF	TGTGCCAGCAGTGCCCGGGGGGGACAGGTTCTCTCTGGGGCCAACGTCCTGACTTTC
.	.	TRBV7-8	TRBJ2-3	CASSSTGEETDTQYF	TGTGCCAGCAGCAGCACAGGGGAGGAGACAGATACGCAGTATTTT
.	.	TRBV20-1	TRBJ2-4	CSARGAVSKNIQYF	TGCAGTGCTAGAGGCGCTGTCAGCAAAAACATTCAGTACTTC
TRBD1	once	TRBV4-3	TRBJ1-2	CASSREDRGGYGYTF	TGCGCCAGCAGCCGAGAGGACAGGGGAGGCTATGGCTACACCTTC
.	.	TRBV4-3	TRBJ1-6	CASSQGTAGPLHF	TGCGCCAGCAGCCAAGGCACGGCTGGCCCCCTCCACTTT
.	few	TRBV21-1	TRBJ2-4	CASSKTRDSPKNIQYF	TGTGCCAGCAGCAAAACGAGGGACAGTCCTAAAAACATTCAGTACTTC
TRBD1	few	TRBV4-2	TRBJ1-2	CASSPLGGRGLEGYTF	TGTGCCAGCAGCCCCCTCGGTGGCAGGGGGCTGGAGGGCTACACCTTC
TRBD1	.	TRBV7-2	TRBJ1-5	CASSFRGGAEPQHF	TGTGCCAGCAGCTTTAGAGGGGGCGCAGAGCCCCAGCATTTT
.	.	TRBV21-1	TRBJ1-2	CARLTANYGYTF	TGTGCCAGACTGACAGCCAACTATGGCTACACCTTC
.	.	TRBV5-1	TRBJ1-2	CASAGSHNYGYTF	TGCGCCAGCGCAGGGAGCCACAACTATGGCTACACCTTC
TRBD1	few	TRBV2	TRBJ1-1	CATLGQGRTEAFF	TGTGCCACACTAGGACAGGGGCGGACTGAAGCTTTCTTT
TRBD1	.	TRBV11-2	TRBJ2-7	CASSLYRGKTYEQYF	TGCGCCAGCAGCTTATACAGGGGGAAAACCTACGAGCAGTACTTC
TRBD2	few	TRBV12-5	TRBJ2-1	CASGPRGGYNEQFF	TGTGCTAGTGGTCCGCGGGGGGGTTACAATGAGCAGTTCTTC
.	few	TRBV7-2	TRBJ2-7	CASSQGGPHLYEQYF	TGTGCCAGCAGCCAGGGGGGGCCGCACCTCTACGAGCAGTACTTC
.	few	TRBV7-2	TRBJ2-5	CASSLARQGGAETQYF	TGTGCCAGCAGCTTAGCTCGGCAGGGCGGCGCAGAGACCCAGTACTTC
.	.	TRBV3-1	TRBJ1-6	CASSQEGVGNSPLHF	TGTGCCAGCAGCCAAGAAGGGGTGGGTAATTCACCCCTCCACTTT
.	.	TRBV28	TRBJ1-1	CATREQGNEAFF	TGTGCCACCAGGGAGCAGGGAAATGAAGCTTTCTTT
.	few	TRBV7-2	TRBJ2-7	CASSLQVYEQYF	TGTGCCAGCAGCCTACAGGTGTACGAGCAGTACTTC
.	.	TRBV20-1	TRBJ2-7	CSARGAGVDEQYF	TGCAGTGCCAGGGGGGCAGGGGTCGACGAGCAGTACTTC
TRBD1	.	TRBV5-1	TRBJ1-2	CASSWGQGGSGYTF	TGCGCCAGCAGTTGGGGACAGGGCGGTTCGGGCTACACCTTC
.	few	TRBV20-1	TRBJ2-5	CSARSGIDGETQYF	TGCAGTGCTCGATCGGGGATCGACGGGGAGACCCAGTACTTC
.	.	TRBV6-5	TRBJ1-6	CASSYGVNNSPLHF	TGTGCCAGCAGTTACGGGGTAAATAATTCACCCCTCCACTTT